The 28 T cell receptor beta chains listed next were all sequenced from one sample in a study of blood T cell repertoires in COVID-19. Assay: immunoSEQ multiplex PCR; the TCRdb copy retains only in-frame clones and omits some. Of more than 85,000 clones in the sample, 70% to 90% were seen once. The specimen was peripheral blood. These receptors were collected from a human donor in a cohort sampled during active COVID-19.

The rearrangement uses TRBV9 and TRBJ1-3; 7 positions agree with TRBD1. Per germline, CDR1 SGDLS and CDR2 YYNGEE. The CDR3 extends over 17 amino acids. V dropped 4 bases and J dropped 4; count of bases not matched to a gene: 14. CDR3 in amino acids: CASSPRLTGAAGNTIYF. DNA of the CDR3: TGTGCCAGCAGCCCCCGACTTACAGGGGCAGCCGGAAACACCATATATTTT. Looking up the rest from reference TRBV9 and TRBJ1-3 gives the full variable domain: DSGVTQTPKHLITATGQRVTLRCSPRSGDLSVYWYQQSLDQGLQFLIQYYNGEERAKGNILERFSAQQFPDLHSELNLSSLELGDSALYFCASSPRLTGAAGNTIYFGEGSWLTVV.

This chain connects TRBV6-5 to TRBJ2-4, with 9 bases that match TRBD1. Germline CDR1 reads MNHEY; CDR2 reads SVGAGI. This CDR3 spans 15 amino acids. The junction had 3 bases not matched to a gene; V was cut back by 0 bases and J by 6 bases. CDR3 region: CASSYSRDRANIQYF. The CDR3 DNA sequence: TGTGCCAGCAGTTACTCCCGGGACAGGGCAAACATTCAGTACTTC.

This chain connects TRBV12-3 or TRBV12-4 to TRBJ1-1; 7 bases are a match to TRBD1. This CDR3 contains 11 residues. V lost 4 bases to trimming and J lost 11 bases; unmatched junction nucleotides: 4. The CDR3 loop is CASSSAGGAFF. In DNA, the CDR3 is TGTGCCAGCAGTTCCGCAGGGGGGGCTTTCTTT.

This clone was counted between two and nine times. V usage is TRBV29-1 and J usage is TRBJ2-1; the D gene is possibly TRBD2 (5 bases). Germline V gene lookup returns CDR1 SQVTM and CDR2 ANQGSEA. Trimming pared 4 bases from V and 5 bases from J, leaving 18 bases between. The CDR3 extends over 15 amino acids. DNA for the CDR3: TGCAGCGTTGTCGTGGGAACGGTCGGGGACAATGAGCAGTTCTTC. Amino acid sequence: CSVVVGTVGDNEQFF.

This chain connects TRBV28 to TRBJ2-2; perhaps TRBD2 as D (6 bases). Trimming took 3 bases from V and 0 from J, leaving 8 bases between them. Germline V gene data show CDR1 as MDHEN and CDR2 as SYDVKM. The CDR3 is made up of 15 amino acids. In DNA form, the CDR3 reads TGTGCCAGCAGTTTTGCGGGGACGAACACCGGGGAGCTGTTTTTT. Encoded protein: CASSFAGTNTGELFF.

The genes are TRBV7-9 and TRBJ2-3, with 10 nucleotides matching TRBD1. The CDR3 has 16 amino acids. The V gene's germline CDR1 is SEHNR and CDR2 FQNEAQ (reference sequence). The J segment lost 7 bases and the V segment lost 4 bases, leaving 11 bases of the junction unmatched. The CDR3 sequence is CASSSSGTGDGYTQYF. The CDR3 region has the DNA TGTGCCAGCAGCTCATCCGGGACAGGGGATGGGTATACGCAGTATTTT.

The CDR3: CASRTTTVNQPQHF. The DNA of the CDR3 is TGTGCCAGCAGGACGACGACAGTCAATCAGCCCCAGCATTTT. The chain carries TRBV2 and TRBJ1-5; tentative D call: TRBD1 (5 bases). The V and J ends lost 6 bases and 3 bases respectively, with 12 bases between them. CDR3 length: 14 amino acids. CDR1 SNHLY and CDR2 FYNNEI come from the germline V gene.

The chain uses TRBV19 and TRBJ2-5; 8 bases are shared with TRBD1. The CDR3 sequence is 14 residues long. V lost 0 bases and J lost 4; bases outside the gene matches: 1. Per the germline V gene, CDR1 is LNHDA and CDR2 is SQIVND (reference sequence). This CDR3 is CASSIDRGRETQYF. DNA of the CDR3: TGTGCCAGTAGTATAGACAGGGGGCGAGAGACCCAGTACTTC.

On this clone: Its ends do not fully match the called genes, so a read error is possible. The chain couples TRBV7-7 to TRBJ1-3; no clear D. The CDR3 is made up of 15 amino acids. The germline gives CDR1 SSHAT, CDR2 FNYEAQ (reference sequence). The CDR3 reads CASSPGGRGGNTIYF. In DNA form, the CDR3 reads TGTGCTAGCAGCCCAGGAGGCAGAGGAGGGAACACCATATATTTT.

V gene TRBV3-1 (or the pseudogene TRBV3-2) combines with J gene TRBJ1-5; weak D call: TRBD1 (5 bases). Germline loops: CDR1 LGHDT, CDR2 YNNKEL (reference sequence). The CDR3 has 14 residues. V was clipped by 3 bases and J by 0 bases, with 6 bases between them. The CDR3 region is CASSHDSSNQPQHF. The CDR3 coding sequence is TGTGCCAGCAGCCACGACAGTAGCAATCAGCCCCAGCATTTT.

The V call is TRBV5-1, the J call TRBJ1-2; tentative D call: TRBD1 (5 bases). Germline V gives CDR1 SGHRS, CDR2 YFSETQ. The CDR3 covers 13 residues. Trimming stripped 4 bases from V and 6 bases from J, with 13 bases between. This CDR3 reads CASSPGLSDGYTF. Here the CDR3 DNA reads TGCGCCAGCAGCCCGGGACTTTCGGATGGCTACACCTTC.

The chain is built from TRBV6-6 and TRBJ1-4; the D is unclear. The CDR3 has 12 amino acids. Germline V gene sequence: CDR1 MNHNY, CDR2 SVGAGI (reference sequence). Trimming took 5 bases from V and 7 from J, leaving 8 bases between them. The CDR3 nucleotides read TGTGCCAGCAGTCGCGCGGGTGAAAAACTGTTTTTT. This sequence encodes CASSRAGEKLFF.

The rearrangement links TRBV28 to TRBJ1-5; D is perhaps TRBD1 (5 bases). This CDR3 contains 14 residues. Trimming pared 6 bases from V and 6 bases from J, leaving 15 bases between. Germline V CDR1 and CDR2: MDHEN, SYDVKM. CDR3 sequence: CASSLDSRSQPQHF. The CDR3 DNA is TGTGCCAGCAGCTTAGACAGTCGAAGTCAGCCCCAGCATTTT.

The V call is TRBV7-9, the J call TRBJ1-2; D is ambiguous. Looked up from germline, CDR1 is SEHNR and CDR2 is FQNEAQ (reference sequence). This CDR3 is built from 12 residues. Between the trimmed V and J ends, which lost 8 bases and 8 bases, there was a span of 15 bases. The chain's CDR3 is CASSPVGEGYTF. CDR3 DNA sequence: TGTGCCAGCTCCCCCGTCGGGGAAGGCTACACCTTC.

The chain joins TRBV27 to TRBJ1-1, with D unresolved. The CDR3 has 12 amino acids. V lost 2 bases to trimming and J lost 6 bases, with 7 bases between them. CDR1 is MNHEY, CDR2 SMNVEV, per germline (reference sequence). CDR3 loop: CASSLLGAEAFF. In nucleotides, the CDR3 is TGTGCCAGCAGTTTACTGGGAGCTGAAGCTTTCTTT.

The chain couples TRBV7-2 to TRBJ2-2, with TRBD2 matching over 9 bases. Looked up from germline, CDR1 is SGHTA and CDR2 is FQGNSA. Trimming cost V 1 base and J 2 bases; bases outside gene matches: 8. The CDR3 spans 18 residues. The CDR3 protein is CASSLGGLAGRNTGELFF. CDR3 in DNA: TGTGCCAGCAGCTTAGGAGGTCTAGCGGGGCGAAACACCGGGGAGCTGTTTTTT.

This chain uses TRBV20-1 with TRBJ2-1; 9 nucleotides agree with TRBD2. Trimming at V came to 3 bases and at J to 5 bases, leaving 8 bases not matched to a gene. The CDR3 covers 15 residues. The V gene's germline CDR1 is DFQATT and CDR2 SNEGSKA (reference sequence). CDR3 region: CSASSPTSGNNEQFF. Here the CDR3 DNA reads TGCAGTGCTAGTTCCCCGACTAGCGGCAACAATGAGCAGTTCTTC.

The chain couples TRBV30 to TRBJ2-5; D gene unclear. V was cut by 0 bases and J by 5 bases, with 7 bases left in between. There are 12 residues in the CDR3. Germline V gene data show CDR1 as GTSNPN and CDR2 as SVGIG (reference sequence). The CDR3 is CAWSVQKETQYF. The CDR3 DNA sequence: TGTGCCTGGAGTGTACAGAAGGAGACCCAGTACTTC.

The chain is built from TRBV6-5 and TRBJ1-6, with 8 bases that match TRBD1. Germline CDR1 MNHEY, CDR2 SVGAGI. This CDR3 has 16 residues. Trimming at V came to 4 bases and at J to 7 bases, leaving 9 bases not matched to a gene. The DNA for the CDR3 is TGTGCCAGCAGTTCCTCGGGGCAGGGGGCAAATTCACCCCTCCACTTT. Encoded protein: CASSSSGQGANSPLHF.

The chain is built from TRBV5-1 and TRBJ1-2, with 9 bases identical to TRBD1. In germline, CDR1 is SGHRS, CDR2 YFSETQ. V gave up 4 bases and J gave up 1 base; unmatched junction bases: 5. The CDR3 has 15 residues. The CDR3 reads CASSGGQGGNYGYTF. As DNA, the CDR3 is TGCGCCAGCAGCGGGGGACAGGGCGGTAACTATGGCTACACCTTC.

The rearrangement joins TRBV15 to TRBJ2-1; 10 nucleotides match TRBD1. The germline CDR1 and CDR2 sequences are LNHNV and YYDKDF (reference sequence). Trimming cost V 2 bases and J 9 bases; bases outside gene matches: 10. The CDR3 covers 16 residues. The chain's CDR3 is CATSRPPGQGLGEQFF. As DNA, the CDR3 is TGTGCCACCAGCAGACCCCCGGGACAGGGGTTGGGTGAGCAGTTCTTC.

The V gene is TRBV30, the J gene TRBJ1-2; TRBD1 matches at 9 bases. Germline V lookup: CDR1 GTSNPN, CDR2 SVGIG (reference sequence). J gave up 2 bases and V 3 bases, and 4 bases lay outside the gene matches. There are 14 residues in the CDR3. CDR3 in amino acids: CAWRGTGLNYGYTF. CDR3 in DNA: TGTGCCTGGAGGGGGACAGGGTTAAACTATGGCTACACCTTC.

The J gene is TRBJ2-5, the V gene TRBV9; maybe TRBD1 (5 bases). The V end was cut by 0 bases, the J end by 5 bases, with 8 bases between. Germline V gives CDR1 SGDLS, CDR2 YYNGEE. The CDR3 loop spans 13 amino acids. The DNA of the CDR3 is TGTGCCAGCAGCGTAGTGGGGCAGGAGACCCAGTACTTC. This sequence encodes CASSVVGQETQYF.

V is TRBV10-2 and J is TRBJ2-1, with 8 nucleotides matching TRBD2. CDR1 and CDR2 from the germline V gene are WSHSY and SAAADI. After removal of 1 base from V and 6 bases from J, the junction contained 5 bases not matched to a gene. The CDR3 consists of 15 residues. This chain's CDR3 is CASSEFQRGFNEQFF. CDR3 coding DNA: TGCGCCAGCAGTGAGTTTCAGCGGGGGTTCAATGAGCAGTTCTTC.

The table lists this clone with a few counts. The J gene is TRBJ2-7, the V gene TRBV27; D unresolved. The CDR3 runs 13 residues. V was shortened by 1 base and J by 3 bases, with 7 bases between the two germline ends. Germline V lookup: CDR1 MNHEY, CDR2 SMNVEV (reference sequence). CDR3 nucleotide sequence: TGTGCCAGCAGTTTATTCGGTAGCTACGAGCAGTACTTC. This translates into CASSLFGSYEQYF.

This chain uses TRBV7-9 with TRBJ2-3; the D is unclear. CDR3 length equals 14 residues. V was clipped by 2 bases and J by 1 base, with 7 bases between them. Looked up from germline, CDR1 is SEHNR and CDR2 is FQNEAQ (reference sequence). CDR3 loop: CASSLSSRTDTQYF. In DNA, the CDR3 is TGTGCCAGCAGCTTATCATCCCGCACAGATACGCAGTATTTT.

This clone was counted a single time. The chain carries TRBV28 and TRBJ2-5, with 11 nucleotides matching TRBD2. Looked up from germline, CDR1 is MDHEN and CDR2 is SYDVKM. There are 14 residues in the CDR3. The ends lost 7 bases at V and 5 bases at J; junction bases unmatched: 6. This CDR3 reads CASIPGTSGETQYF. The CDR3 DNA follows: TGTGCCAGCATTCCCGGGACTAGCGGTGAGACCCAGTACTTC.

The J gene is TRBJ2-7, the V gene TRBV15; a weak D match, TRBD2 (5 bases). The length of the CDR3 is 13 residues. V was pared by 7 bases and J by 1 base, with 11 bases between. CDR1 and CDR2 from the germline V gene are LNHNV and YYDKDF (reference sequence). CDR3 region: CATTKDLSYEQYF. The CDR3 DNA reads TGTGCCACCACTAAGGACTTGTCCTACGAGCAGTACTTC.